Below, 18 T cell receptor beta chains from the same sample are listed, as sequenced in a study of cytomegalovirus exposure and HLA in healthy donors. Clones were read by immunoSEQ multiplex PCR, and TCRdb kept only the in-frame ones, dropping some. In the table there are approximately 120,000 clones, around nine tenths of which are singletons. What was sequenced was PBMCs. These receptors all stem from a woman younger than 35 in good health and CMV-seronegative.

The chain joins TRBV30 to TRBJ1-1, with 7 bases that match TRBD1. CDR1 and CDR2 from the germline V gene are GTSNPN and SVGIG (reference sequence). The CDR3 is 16 amino acids. CDR3: CSRSREGAYMNTEAFF. CDR3 DNA sequence: TGTTCTCGGTCGCGGGAGGGGGCTTATATGAACACTGAAGCTTTCTTT.

This sequence joins TRBV6-5 and TRBJ2-1; 9 bases align to TRBD2. The germline V gene encodes CDR1 MNHEY and CDR2 SVGAGI. The CDR3 runs to 15 residues. V trimming: 6 bases; J trimming: 6 bases; junction bases outside the gene matches: 9. As DNA, the CDR3 is TGTGCCAGCAGACCGCTAGCGGGAATACCCAATGAGCAGTTCTTC. Its translation: CASRPLAGIPNEQFF.

The chain combines TRBV30 with TRBJ1-2; 9 bases align to TRBD1. This CDR3 comprises 13 residues. CDR1 and CDR2 (germline): GTSNPN, SVGIG (reference sequence). V lost 3 bases, J lost 9 bases, and 8 bases stayed unmatched. The CDR3 sequence is CAWSPDRGVSYTF. CDR3 coding DNA: TGTGCCTGGAGCCCGGACAGGGGAGTGAGCTACACCTTC. Looking up the rest from reference TRBV30 and TRBJ1-2 gives the full variable domain: SQTIHQWPATLVQPVGSPLSLECTVEGTSNPNLYWYRQAAGRGLQLLFYSVGIGQISSEVPQNLSASRPQDRQFILSSKKLLLSDSGFYLCAWSPDRGVSYTFGSGTRLTVV.

The chain recombines TRBV7-3 with TRBJ2-1, with TRBD2 matching 7 bases. CDR3 length: 14 amino acids. V lost 1 base and J lost 5; bases outside the gene matches: 2. Germline V lookup: CDR1 SGHTA, CDR2 FQGTGA. Here the CDR3 reads CASSLSGSNNEQFF. The CDR3 bases are TGTGCCAGCAGCTTAAGCGGGAGCAACAATGAGCAGTTCTTC. The whole variable domain, filled in from reference TRBV7-3 and TRBJ2-1, reads GAGVSQTPSNKVTEKGKYVELRCDPISGHTALYWYRQSLGQGPEFLIYFQGTGAADDSGLPNDRFFAVRPEGSVSTLKIQRTERGDSAVYLCASSLSGSNNEQFFGPGTRLTVL.

The genes are TRBV27 and TRBJ1-5, with D possibly TRBD1 on 5 matching bases. This CDR3 has 13 amino acids. Trimming shortened V by 6 bases and J by 9 bases, and 15 bases separated the two germline ends. The germline CDR1 and CDR2 sequences are MNHEY and SMNVEV (reference sequence). This chain's CDR3 is CASSLGGSSPQHF. Here the CDR3 DNA reads TGTGCCAGCAGCCTCGGGGGAAGCTCGCCCCAGCATTTT.

The rearrangement links TRBV27 to TRBJ2-5, with D possibly matching TRBD1 (5 bases). The CDR3 sequence is 13 residues long. CDR1 and CDR2 (germline): MNHEY, SMNVEV (reference sequence). With 6 bases removed from V and 1 base from J, the gap between germline ends came to 9 bases. Here the CDR3 reads CASSPDSQETQYF. The CDR3 coding sequence is TGTGCCAGCAGCCCCGACAGCCAAGAGACCCAGTACTTC.

The gene calls are TRBV10-1 and TRBJ2-3; TRBD2 might be the D (6 bases). The CDR3 runs to 15 residues. V lost 8 bases to trimming and J lost 1 base, with 16 bases between them. The germline V gene encodes CDR1 WNHNN and CDR2 SYGVQD (reference sequence). CDR3 sequence (DNA): TGCGCCAGCTGGGAGGCGGGCGGGCGCACAGATACGCAGTATTTT. Translated, it gives CASWEAGGRTDTQYF.

The rearrangement joins TRBV15 to TRBJ2-3; 9 positions agree with TRBD1. Germline trimming cut 3 bases from V and 2 bases from J; bases unmatched to any gene: 24. The CDR3 sequence is 22 residues long. Germline V gives CDR1 LNHNV, CDR2 YYDKDF (reference sequence). CDR3 protein: CATSSDLRDRDYRYLTTDTQYF. Here the CDR3 DNA reads TGTGCCACCAGCAGCGATCTCCGGGACAGGGACTATCGATACCTCACCACAGATACGCAGTATTTT.

This chain connects TRBV7-2 to TRBJ1-2; 10 nucleotides agree with TRBD1. The ends lost 2 bases at V and 5 bases at J; junction bases unmatched: 11. The germline CDR1 and CDR2 sequences are SGHTA and FQGNSA. The CDR3 runs to 17 residues. CDR3 coding DNA: TGTGCCAGCAGCTTATTCGCCGGGACAGGGGATGGGTATGGCTACACCTTC. Its protein is CASSLFAGTGDGYGYTF.

V usage is TRBV30 and J usage is TRBJ2-3; 7 bases fit TRBD2. The CDR3 is made up of 15 amino acids. With V trimmed by 5 bases and J by 0 bases, 8 bases remained unmatched. The germline V gene has CDR1 GTSNPN and CDR2 SVGIG (reference sequence). The CDR3 sequence is CAWGPGGSSTDTQYF. The CDR3 DNA reads as TGTGCCTGGGGCCCTGGCGGGAGTAGCACAGATACGCAGTATTTT.

The chain uses TRBV28 and TRBJ2-3, with D perhaps TRBD2 (7 bases). CDR3 size: 13 residues. In germline, CDR1 is MDHEN, CDR2 SYDVKM. V lost 5 bases to trimming and J lost 8 bases, with 14 bases between them. CDR3 DNA: TGTGCCAGCAGTCCCGACCGGGGGGCTACGCAGTATTTT. Its translation: CASSPDRGATQYF.

The V gene is TRBV21-1, the J gene TRBJ2-7; the table's TRBD1 call for D was not verified on the DNA. TRBV21-1 is a documented pseudogene. The CDR3 is 20 residues long. The CDR3 loop is CASSKALLVPGQGAFNEQYF. In nucleotides, the CDR3 is TGTGCCAGCAGCAAAGCGCTTTTGGTTCCCGGACAGGGGGCGTTTAACGAGCAGTACTTC.

The chain has TRBV7-3 and TRBJ1-1, with 9 bases lining up with TRBD1. V gave up 3 bases and J gave up 5 bases; unmatched junction bases: 1. The germline CDR1 and CDR2 sequences are SGHTA and FQGTGA. This CDR3 is built from 13 residues. CDR3 protein: CASSLDRGTEAFF. Written as DNA, the CDR3 is TGTGCCAGCAGCTTGGACAGGGGAACTGAAGCTTTCTTT.

The chain carries TRBV4-2 and TRBJ1-5; 10 positions agree with TRBD1. Germline V gene sequence: CDR1 LGHNA, CDR2 YNFKEQ. V shed 8 bases, J shed 4 bases, and the junction held 8 bases outside the gene matches. The CDR3 is 15 amino acids. The CDR3 sequence: CASRGKGQGNQPQHF. The DNA of the CDR3 is TGTGCCAGCCGGGGGAAGGGACAGGGGAATCAGCCCCAGCATTTT.

The rearrangement links TRBV7-8 to TRBJ2-1, with TRBD2 matching 13 bases. V lost 3 bases, J lost 5 bases, and 4 bases stayed unmatched. CDR1 and CDR2 from the germline V gene are SGHVS and FQNEAQ. CDR3 size: 16 residues. As DNA, the CDR3 is TGTGCCAGCAGCTTCCAACTAGCGGGGGGGCACAATGAGCAGTTCTTC. It translates to CASSFQLAGGHNEQFF.

This clone was found a few times. This sequence joins TRBV30 and TRBJ1-6; no definite D call. CDR3 size: 17 residues. Germline-derived CDR1 and CDR2 are GTSNPN and SVGIG (reference sequence). V was clipped by 4 bases and J by 0 bases, with 16 bases between them. CDR3 DNA sequence: TGTGCCTGGACTAGCAGGCCCCTCAGCTCCTATAATTCACCCCTCCACTTT. Its translation is CAWTSRPLSSYNSPLHF.

The chain has TRBV19 and TRBJ2-2; maybe TRBD2 (5 bases). In germline, CDR1 is LNHDA, CDR2 SQIVND (reference sequence). The CDR3 totals 15 residues. Trimming stripped 9 bases from V and 0 bases from J, with 14 bases between. For the CDR3, the DNA is TGTGCCAGCTGTTTTAGCGTACCGAACACCGGGGAGCTGTTTTTT. Its protein is CASCFSVPNTGELFF.

This clone was detected a few times. The gene calls are TRBV18 and TRBJ2-2; D is ambiguous. Trimming left V 8 bases short and J 6 bases short, with 19 bases between. The CDR3 is 15 amino acids. Germline V lookup: CDR1 KGHSH, CDR2 LQKENI. CDR3 sequence reads: CASISNLRTSGELFF. The CDR3 DNA is TGTGCCAGCATATCCAATTTACGTACTTCCGGGGAGCTGTTTTTT.